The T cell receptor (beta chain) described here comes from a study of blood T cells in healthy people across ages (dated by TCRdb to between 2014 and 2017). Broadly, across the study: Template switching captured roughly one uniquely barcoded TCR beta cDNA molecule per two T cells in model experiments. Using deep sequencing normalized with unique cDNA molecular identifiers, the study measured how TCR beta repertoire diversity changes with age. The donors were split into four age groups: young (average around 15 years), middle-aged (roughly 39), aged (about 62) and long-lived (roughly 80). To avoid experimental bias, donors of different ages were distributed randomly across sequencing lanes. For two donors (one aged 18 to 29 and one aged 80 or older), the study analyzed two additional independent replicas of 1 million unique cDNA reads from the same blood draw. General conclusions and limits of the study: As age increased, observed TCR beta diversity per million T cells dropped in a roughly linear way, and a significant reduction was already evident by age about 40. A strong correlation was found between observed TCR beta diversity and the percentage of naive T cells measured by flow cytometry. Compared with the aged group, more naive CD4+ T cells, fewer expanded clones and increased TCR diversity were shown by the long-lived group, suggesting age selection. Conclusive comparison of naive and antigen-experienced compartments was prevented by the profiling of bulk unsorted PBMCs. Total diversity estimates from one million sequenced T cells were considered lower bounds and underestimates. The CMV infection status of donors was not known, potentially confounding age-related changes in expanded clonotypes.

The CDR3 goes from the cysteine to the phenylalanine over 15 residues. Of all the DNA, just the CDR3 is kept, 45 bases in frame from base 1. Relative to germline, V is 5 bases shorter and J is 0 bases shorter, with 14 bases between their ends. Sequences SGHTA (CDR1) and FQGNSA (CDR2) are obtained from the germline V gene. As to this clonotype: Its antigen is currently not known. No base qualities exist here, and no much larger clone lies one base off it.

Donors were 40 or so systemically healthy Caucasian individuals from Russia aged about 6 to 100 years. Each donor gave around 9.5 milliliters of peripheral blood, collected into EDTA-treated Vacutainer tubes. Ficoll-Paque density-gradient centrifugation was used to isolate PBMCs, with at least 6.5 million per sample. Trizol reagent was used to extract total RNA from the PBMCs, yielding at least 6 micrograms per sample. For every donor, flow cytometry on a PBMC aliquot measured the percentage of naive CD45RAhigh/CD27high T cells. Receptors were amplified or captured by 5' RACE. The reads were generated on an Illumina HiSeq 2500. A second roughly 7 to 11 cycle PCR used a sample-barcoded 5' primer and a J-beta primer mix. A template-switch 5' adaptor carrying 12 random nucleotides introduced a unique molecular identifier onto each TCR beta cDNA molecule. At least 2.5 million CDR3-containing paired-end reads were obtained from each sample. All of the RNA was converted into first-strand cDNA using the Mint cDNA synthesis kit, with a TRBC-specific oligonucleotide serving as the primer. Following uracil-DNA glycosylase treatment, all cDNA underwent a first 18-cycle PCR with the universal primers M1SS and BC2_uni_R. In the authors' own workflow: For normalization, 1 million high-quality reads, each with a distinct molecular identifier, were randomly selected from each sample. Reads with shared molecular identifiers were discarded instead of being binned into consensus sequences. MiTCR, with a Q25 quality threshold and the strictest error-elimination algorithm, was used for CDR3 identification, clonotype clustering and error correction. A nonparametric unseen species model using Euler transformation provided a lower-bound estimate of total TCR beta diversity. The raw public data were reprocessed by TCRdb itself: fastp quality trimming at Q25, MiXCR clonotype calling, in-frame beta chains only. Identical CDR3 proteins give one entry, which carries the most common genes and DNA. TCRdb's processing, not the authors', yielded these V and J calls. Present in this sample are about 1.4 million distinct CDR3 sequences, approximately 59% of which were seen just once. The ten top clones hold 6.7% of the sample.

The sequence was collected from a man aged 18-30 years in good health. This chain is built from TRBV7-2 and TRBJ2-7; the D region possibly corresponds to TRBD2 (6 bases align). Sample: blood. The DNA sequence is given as TGTGCCAGCAGCCGGGGGTACAGGACCTCCTACGAGCAGTACTTC. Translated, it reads CASSRGYRTSYEQYF.